This is a list of T cell receptor beta chains from one sample in a study of OX40 agonist ivuxolimab in advanced cancers. This table comes from immunoSEQ multiplex PCR, and its TCRdb copy is limited to in-frame clones, with some not included. The table has more than 50,000 clones, 84% seen once; the top ten hold under 6%. The sequences come from CD4+ or CD8+ T cells sorted from blood, collected in a trial of the OX40 agonist ivuxolimab. Receptors were obtained from an adult with an advanced solid tumor such as melanoma, head and neck, liver or kidney cancer. CDR3s include the opening cysteine and the closing phenylalanine or tryptophan. The order of the fields is J gene, CDR3 length, D gene, clone size, V gene, CDR3 DNA, CDR3 protein. The D gene is left open where the match is weak. Size is stated for part of the rows, as once, few or many counts, or as a class when the clone is expanded.

j_gene: TRBJ1-1
len: 12
d_gene: NA
abundance: NA
v_gene: TRBV2
CDR3nt: TGTGCCAGCAGTCCGGGATTCACTGAAGCTTTCTTT
CDR3aa: CASSPGFTEAFF

j_gene: TRBJ2-3
len: 16
d_gene: TRBD2
abundance: NA
v_gene: TRBV27
CDR3nt: TGTGCCAGCAGTTCCCCCCTAGCGGGGTACACAGATACGCAGTATTTT
CDR3aa: CASSSPLAGYTDTQYF

j_gene: TRBJ2-4
len: 16
d_gene: NA
abundance: NA
v_gene: TRBV28
CDR3nt: TGTGCCAGCAGTGGGACGGACTTCTTAGCCAAAAACATTCAGTACTTC
CDR3aa: CASSGTDFLAKNIQYF

j_gene: TRBJ2-1
len: 15
d_gene: NA
abundance: NA
v_gene: TRBV27
CDR3nt: TGTGCCAGCAGTCCAGCCTGGAACCCCTACAATGAGCAGTTCTTC
CDR3aa: CASSPAWNPYNEQFF

j_gene: TRBJ2-7
len: 14
d_gene: NA
abundance: NA
v_gene: TRBV5-6
CDR3nt: TGTGCCAGCAGCGAACAGGGCCCCCCCTACGAGCAGTACTTC
CDR3aa: CASSEQGPPYEQYF

j_gene: TRBJ2-3
len: 16
d_gene: TRBD2
abundance: NA
v_gene: TRBV5-1
CDR3nt: TGCGCCAGCAGCTTGCGGCTAGCGGGATCCACAGATACGCAGTATTTT
CDR3aa: CASSLRLAGSTDTQYF

j_gene: TRBJ2-7
len: 14
d_gene: TRBD1
abundance: NA
v_gene: TRBV9
CDR3nt: TGTGCCAGCAGCGTAGGGGGACAGGGCTCCGAGCAGTACTTC
CDR3aa: CASSVGGQGSEQYF

j_gene: TRBJ1-1
len: 15
d_gene: TRBD1
abundance: NA
v_gene: TRBV7-8
CDR3nt: TGTGCCAGTTCCCGGGACAGGAGGTTCCGGCCTGAAGCTTTCTTT
CDR3aa: CASSRDRRFRPEAFF

j_gene: TRBJ1-1
len: 14
d_gene: NA
abundance: NA
v_gene: TRBV28
CDR3nt: TGTGCCAGCAGTTTAGTCCCTCCCCGGACTGAAGCTTTCTTT
CDR3aa: CASSLVPPRTEAFF

j_gene: TRBJ2-1
len: 15
d_gene: TRBD2
abundance: NA
v_gene: TRBV14
CDR3nt: TGTGCCAGCAGCCAAGGGACTAGCGGCCTCAATGAGCAGTTCTTC
CDR3aa: CASSQGTSGLNEQFF

j_gene: TRBJ1-6
len: 15
d_gene: TRBD1
abundance: NA
v_gene: TRBV6-6
CDR3nt: TGTGCCAGCACCCCGGGACAGGGGTTTTCTTCACCCCTCCACTTT
CDR3aa: CASTPGQGFSSPLHF

j_gene: TRBJ2-1
len: 16
d_gene: NA
abundance: NA
v_gene: TRBV28
CDR3nt: TGTGCCAGCAGTCCAGCGGGATTACCAGGGGGGAATGAGCAGTTCTTC
CDR3aa: CASSPAGLPGGNEQFF

j_gene: TRBJ2-3
len: 15
d_gene: TRBD2
abundance: NA
v_gene: TRBV19
CDR3nt: TGTGCCTCCAGAAGGGCGGGCGGGGGGACAGATACGCAGTATTTT
CDR3aa: CASRRAGGGTDTQYF

j_gene: TRBJ1-3
len: 14
d_gene: NA
abundance: once
v_gene: TRBV5-6
CDR3nt: TGTGCCAGCAGCTCCAGCTTCTCTGGAAACACCATATATTTT
CDR3aa: CASSSSFSGNTIYF

j_gene: TRBJ2-7
len: 12
d_gene: NA
abundance: NA
v_gene: TRBV5-1
CDR3nt: TGCGCCAGCGCCCGGAGTGGCTACGAGCAGTACTTC
CDR3aa: CASARSGYEQYF